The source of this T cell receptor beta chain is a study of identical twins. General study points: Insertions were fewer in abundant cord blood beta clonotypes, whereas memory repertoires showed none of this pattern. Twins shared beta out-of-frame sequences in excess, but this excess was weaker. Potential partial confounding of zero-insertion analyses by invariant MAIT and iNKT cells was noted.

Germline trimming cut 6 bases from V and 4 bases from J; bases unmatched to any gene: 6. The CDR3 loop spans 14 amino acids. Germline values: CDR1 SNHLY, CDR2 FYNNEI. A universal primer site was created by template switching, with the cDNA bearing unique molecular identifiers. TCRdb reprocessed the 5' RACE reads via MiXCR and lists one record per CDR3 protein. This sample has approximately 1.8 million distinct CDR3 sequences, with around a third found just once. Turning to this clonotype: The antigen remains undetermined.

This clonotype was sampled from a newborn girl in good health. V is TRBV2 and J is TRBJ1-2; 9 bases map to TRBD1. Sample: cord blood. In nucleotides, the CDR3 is TGTGCCAGCAGGACGGGACAGGGCATCTATGGCTACACCTTC. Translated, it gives CASRTGQGIYGYTF.